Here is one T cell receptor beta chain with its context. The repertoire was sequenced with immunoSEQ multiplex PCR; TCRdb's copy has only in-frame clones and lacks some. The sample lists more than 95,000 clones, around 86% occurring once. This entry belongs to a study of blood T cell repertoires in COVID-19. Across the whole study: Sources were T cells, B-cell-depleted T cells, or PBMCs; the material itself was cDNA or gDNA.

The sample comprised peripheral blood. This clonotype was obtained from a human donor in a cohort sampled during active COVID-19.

In DNA form, the CDR3 reads TGTGCCAGTAGTATAGGGAGACTAGCGGGAGTTGGAAACATTCAGTACTTC. The encoded protein is CASSIGRLAGVGNIQYF. The chain combines TRBV19 with TRBJ2-4, with 12 nucleotides matching TRBD2. The length of the CDR3 is 17 residues. J gave up 6 bases and V 1 base, and 7 bases lay outside the gene matches. The germline CDR1 and CDR2 sequences are LNHDA and SQIVND (reference sequence).